This TCR beta chain emerged from a study of cytomegalovirus exposure and HLA in healthy donors. General study findings and limits: Cytomegalovirus status was reportedly diagnosed by the classifier with high sensitivity and specificity. Among the CMV-associated chains, three were confirmed in vitro as specific for CMV antigens. Listed as cytomegalovirus-associated were over 150 TCR beta chains.

Repertoires were generated with immunoSEQ multiplex PCR, while TCRdb's copy carries only in-frame clones and drops some. Of fewer than 200,000 clones listed, roughly 89% were seen once; the top ten hold approximately 3%. The donors were part of the validation cohort, which consisted of roughly 110 subjects and was separate from the first cohort of about 670 subjects. This clone was detected only once. Its antigen is unknown. The length of the CDR3 is 16 residues. The germline gives CDR1 MDHEN, CDR2 SYDVKM. With 8 bases removed from V and 2 bases from J, the gap between germline ends came to 19 bases. Sequencing was carried out using PBMCs. This receptor was identified in a woman under 30 in good health and CMV-seropositive. V usage is TRBV28 and J usage is TRBJ1-5; TRBD1 might be the D (5 bases). This CDR3 is CASCRPGRRGNQPQHF. Here the CDR3 DNA reads TGTGCCAGCTGCCGACCGGGACGGAGGGGCAATCAGCCCCAGCATTTT.